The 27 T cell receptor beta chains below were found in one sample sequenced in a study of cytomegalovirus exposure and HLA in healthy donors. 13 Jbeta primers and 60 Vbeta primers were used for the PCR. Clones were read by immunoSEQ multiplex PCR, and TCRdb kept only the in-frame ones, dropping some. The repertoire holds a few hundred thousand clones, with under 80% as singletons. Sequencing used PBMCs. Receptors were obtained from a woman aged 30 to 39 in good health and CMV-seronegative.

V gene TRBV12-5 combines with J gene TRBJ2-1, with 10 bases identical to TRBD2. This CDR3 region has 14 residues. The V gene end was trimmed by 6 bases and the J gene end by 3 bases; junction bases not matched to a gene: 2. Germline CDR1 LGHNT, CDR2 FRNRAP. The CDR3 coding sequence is TGTGCTAGTGGCCAGCGGGAGGGCTACAATGAGCAGTTCTTC. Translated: CASGQREGYNEQFF.

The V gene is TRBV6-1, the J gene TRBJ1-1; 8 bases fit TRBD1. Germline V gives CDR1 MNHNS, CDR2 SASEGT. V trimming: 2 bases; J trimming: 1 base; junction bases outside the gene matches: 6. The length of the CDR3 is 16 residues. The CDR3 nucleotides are TGTGCCAGCAGTGAACAGACAGGGGCCGGGAACACTGAAGCTTTCTTT. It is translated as CASSEQTGAGNTEAFF.

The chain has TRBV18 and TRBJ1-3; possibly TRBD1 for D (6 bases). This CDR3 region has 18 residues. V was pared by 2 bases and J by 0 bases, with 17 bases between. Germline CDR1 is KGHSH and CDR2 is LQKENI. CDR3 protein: CASSPVITGQPSGNTIYF. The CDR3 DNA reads TGTGCCAGCTCACCAGTCATTACAGGGCAACCCTCTGGAAACACCATATATTTT.

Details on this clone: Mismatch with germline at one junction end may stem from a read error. This CDR3 is CSSSTAGGGGTYEQYF. The DNA for the CDR3 is TGTTCCAGCAGCACGGCAGGGGGCGGGGGCACCTACGAGCAGTACTTC. The rearrangement links TRBV7-9 to TRBJ2-7; possibly TRBD1 for D (8 bases). The CDR3 totals 16 residues. Germline V lookup: CDR1 SEHNR, CDR2 FQNEAQ (reference sequence).

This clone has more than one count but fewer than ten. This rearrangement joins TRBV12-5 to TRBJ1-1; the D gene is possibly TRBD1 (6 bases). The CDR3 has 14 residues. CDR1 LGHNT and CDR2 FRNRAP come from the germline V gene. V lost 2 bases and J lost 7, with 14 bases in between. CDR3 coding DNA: TGTGCTAGTGGTTTGTCGCAGGGGCTTTATGAAGCTTTCTTT. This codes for CASGLSQGLYEAFF. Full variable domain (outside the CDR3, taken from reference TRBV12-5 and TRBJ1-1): DARVTQTPRHKVTEMGQEVTMRCQPILGHNTVFWYRQTMMQGLELLAYFRNRAPLDDSGMPKDRFSAEMPDATLATLKIQPSEPRDSAVYFCASGLSQGLYEAFFGQGTRLTVV.

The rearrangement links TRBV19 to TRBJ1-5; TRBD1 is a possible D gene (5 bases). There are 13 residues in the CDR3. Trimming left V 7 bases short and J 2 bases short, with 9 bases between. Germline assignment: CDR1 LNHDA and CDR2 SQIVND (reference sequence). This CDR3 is CASNPRGNQPQHF. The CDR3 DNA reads TGTGCCAGTAATCCCAGGGGCAATCAGCCCCAGCATTTT.

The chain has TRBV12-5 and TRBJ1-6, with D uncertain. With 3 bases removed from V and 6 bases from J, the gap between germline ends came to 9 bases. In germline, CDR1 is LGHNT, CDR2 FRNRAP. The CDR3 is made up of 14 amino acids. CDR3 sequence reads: CASGFSRTNSPLHF. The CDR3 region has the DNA TGTGCTAGTGGTTTTAGTCGAACTAATTCACCCCTCCACTTT.

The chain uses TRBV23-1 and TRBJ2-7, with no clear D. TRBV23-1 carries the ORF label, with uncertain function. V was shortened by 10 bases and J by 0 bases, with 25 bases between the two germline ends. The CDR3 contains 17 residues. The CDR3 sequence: CANLSRSGEVLSYEQYF. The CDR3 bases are TGCGCCAACCTCTCACGGTCAGGTGAAGTCCTCTCCTACGAGCAGTACTTC.

In DNA form, the CDR3 reads TGCGCCAGCAGCGAAGGACTAGCGGGGTTTTACGAGCAGTACTTC. Its protein product is CASSEGLAGFYEQYF. This sequence joins TRBV5-1 and TRBJ2-5; TRBD2 matches at 12 bases. The closer fit of TRBJ2-7 to the DNA end suggests the J call may be wrong. Germline V gene data show CDR1 as SGHRS and CDR2 as YFSETQ. The CDR3 spans 15 residues.

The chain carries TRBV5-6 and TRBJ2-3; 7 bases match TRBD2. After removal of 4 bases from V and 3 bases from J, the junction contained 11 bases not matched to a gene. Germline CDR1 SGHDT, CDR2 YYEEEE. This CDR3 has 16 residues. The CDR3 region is CASSRRGGGGTDTQYF. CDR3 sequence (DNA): TGTGCCAGCAGCCGGAGGGGCGGGGGAGGGACAGATACGCAGTATTTT.

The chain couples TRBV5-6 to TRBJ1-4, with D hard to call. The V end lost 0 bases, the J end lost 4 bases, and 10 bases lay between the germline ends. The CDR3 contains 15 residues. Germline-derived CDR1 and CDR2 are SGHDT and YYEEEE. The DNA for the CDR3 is TGTGCCAGCAGCTTGGGAGGGCAGTATAATGAAAAACTGTTTTTT. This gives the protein CASSLGGQYNEKLFF.

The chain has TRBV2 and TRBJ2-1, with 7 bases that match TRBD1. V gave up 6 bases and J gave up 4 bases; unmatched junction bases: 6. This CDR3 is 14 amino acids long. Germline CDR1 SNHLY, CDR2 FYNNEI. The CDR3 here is CASSQGGPYNEQFF. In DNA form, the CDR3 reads TGTGCCAGCAGCCAAGGGGGCCCGTACAATGAGCAGTTCTTC.

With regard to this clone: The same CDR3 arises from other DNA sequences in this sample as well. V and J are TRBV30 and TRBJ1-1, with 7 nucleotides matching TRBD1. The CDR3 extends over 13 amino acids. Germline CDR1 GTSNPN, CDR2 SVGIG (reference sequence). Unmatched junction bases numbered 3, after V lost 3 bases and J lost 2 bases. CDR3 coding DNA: TGTGCCTGGAGCCGACAGGGTAACACTGAAGCTTTCTTT. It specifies CAWSRQGNTEAFF.

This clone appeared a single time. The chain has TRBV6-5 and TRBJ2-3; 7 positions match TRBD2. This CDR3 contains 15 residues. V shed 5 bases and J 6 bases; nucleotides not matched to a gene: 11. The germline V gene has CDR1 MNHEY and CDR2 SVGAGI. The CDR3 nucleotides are TGTGCCAGCAGTGGTATAGCGGGTGGGGTCGATACGCAGTATTTT. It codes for CASSGIAGGVDTQYF.

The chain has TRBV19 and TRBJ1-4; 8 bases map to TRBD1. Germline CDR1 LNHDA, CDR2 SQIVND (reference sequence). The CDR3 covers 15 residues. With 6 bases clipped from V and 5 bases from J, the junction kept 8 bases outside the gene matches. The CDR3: CASSGQGDINEKLFF. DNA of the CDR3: TGTGCCAGTAGCGGACAGGGCGATATAAATGAAAAACTGTTTTTT.

The CDR3 loop reads CASSIGDSGEQYF. CDR3 DNA sequence: TGCGCCAGCAGCATTGGTGACTCTGGAGAGCAGTACTTC. The chain couples TRBV4-1 to TRBJ2-7, with no clear D. Germline V CDR1 and CDR2: MGHRA, YSYEKL. The CDR3 is made up of 13 amino acids. The ends were cut back, 5 bases at V and 7 bases at J, with 15 bases in the middle.

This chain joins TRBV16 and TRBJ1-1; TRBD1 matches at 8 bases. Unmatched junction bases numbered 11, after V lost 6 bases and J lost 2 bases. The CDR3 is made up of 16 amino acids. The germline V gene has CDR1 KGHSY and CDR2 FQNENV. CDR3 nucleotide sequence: TGTGCCAGCAGTCAGACCTGGGACAGGCGAAACACTGAAGCTTTCTTT. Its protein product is CASSQTWDRRNTEAFF.

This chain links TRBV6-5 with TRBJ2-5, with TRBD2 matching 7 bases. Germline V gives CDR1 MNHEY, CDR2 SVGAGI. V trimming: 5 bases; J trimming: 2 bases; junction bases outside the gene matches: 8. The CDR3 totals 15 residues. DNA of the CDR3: TGTGCCAGCAGTGTCCTAGCGGAGGAGCAAGAGACCCAGTACTTC. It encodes CASSVLAEEQETQYF.

The CDR3 reads CASSFGGQSYEQYF. CDR3 nucleotides: TGCGCCAGCAGCTTCGGGGGGCAATCCTACGAGCAGTACTTC. This chain joins TRBV5-1 and TRBJ2-7; a weak D match, TRBD2 (7 bases). V lost 2 bases, J lost 1 base, and 10 bases lay in between. The germline V gene has CDR1 SGHRS and CDR2 YFSETQ. The CDR3 spans 14 residues. The whole variable domain, filled in from reference TRBV5-1 and TRBJ2-7, reads KAGVTQTPRYLIKTRGQQVTLSCSPISGHRSVSWYQQTPGQGLQFLFEYFSETQRNKGNFPGRFSGRQFSNSRSEMNVSTLELGDSALYLCASSFGGQSYEQYFGPGTRLTVT.

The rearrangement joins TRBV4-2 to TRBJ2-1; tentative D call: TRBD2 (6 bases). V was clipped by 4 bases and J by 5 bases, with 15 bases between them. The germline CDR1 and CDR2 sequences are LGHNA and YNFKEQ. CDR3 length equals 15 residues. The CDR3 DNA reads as TGTGCCAGCAGCCTTGGGACTGGAGGAGACAATGAGCAGTTCTTC. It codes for CASSLGTGGDNEQFF.

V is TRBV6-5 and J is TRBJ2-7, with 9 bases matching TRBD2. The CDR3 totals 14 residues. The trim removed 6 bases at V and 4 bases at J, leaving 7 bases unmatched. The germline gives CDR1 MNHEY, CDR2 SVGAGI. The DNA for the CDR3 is TGTGCCAGCAGGGGTAGCGGGAGTTATTACGAGCAGTACTTC. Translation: CASRGSGSYYEQYF.

CDR3 amino acids: CAWSELRGAEQYF. The CDR3 DNA sequence: TGTGCCTGGAGTGAACTACGGGGGGCCGAGCAGTACTTC. V is TRBV30 and J is TRBJ2-7; maybe TRBD2 (7 bases). Trimming removed 1 base from V and 6 bases from J, with 13 bases in between. The CDR3 is made up of 13 amino acids. CDR1 and CDR2 (germline): GTSNPN, SVGIG (reference sequence). The whole variable domain, remainder taken from reference TRBV30 and TRBJ2-7, is SQTIHQWPATLVQPVGSPLSLECTVEGTSNPNLYWYRQAAGRGLQLLFYSVGIGQISSEVPQNLSASRPQDRQFILSSKKLLLSDSGFYLCAWSELRGAEQYFGPGTRLTVT.

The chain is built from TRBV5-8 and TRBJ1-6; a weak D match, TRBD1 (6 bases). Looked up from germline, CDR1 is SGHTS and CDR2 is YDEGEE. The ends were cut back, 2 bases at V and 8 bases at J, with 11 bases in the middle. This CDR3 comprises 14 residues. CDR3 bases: TGTGCCAGCAGCTTTACAGGGTCTTATTCACCCCTCCACTTT. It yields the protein CASSFTGSYSPLHF.

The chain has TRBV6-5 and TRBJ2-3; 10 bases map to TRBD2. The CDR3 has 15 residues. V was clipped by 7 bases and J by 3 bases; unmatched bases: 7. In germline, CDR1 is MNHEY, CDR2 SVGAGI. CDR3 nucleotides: TGTGCCAGCACCCGAGCGGGAGGGCCTACAGATACGCAGTATTTT. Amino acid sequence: CASTRAGGPTDTQYF.

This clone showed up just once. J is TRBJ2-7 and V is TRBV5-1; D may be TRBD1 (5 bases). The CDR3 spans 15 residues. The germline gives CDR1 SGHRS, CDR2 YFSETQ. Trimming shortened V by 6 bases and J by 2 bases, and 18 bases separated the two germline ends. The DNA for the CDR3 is TGCGCCAGCACCTTTGGCCAGGGCCGACCCTACGAGCAGTACTTC. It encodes CASTFGQGRPYEQYF.

CDR3 sequence (DNA): TGTGCCAGCCGTGGGGGGGGAGAAGAGACCCAGTACTTC. This codes for CASRGGGEETQYF. The chain links TRBV5-4 to TRBJ2-5; 7 bases fit TRBD2. The germline V gene has CDR1 SGHNT and CDR2 YYREEE (reference sequence). This CDR3 comprises 13 residues. The ends lost 7 bases at V and 3 bases at J; junction bases unmatched: 6. Full variable domain (rest looked up from reference TRBV5-4 and TRBJ2-5): ETGVTQSPTHLIKTRGQQVTLRCSSQSGHNTVSWYQQALGQGPQFIFQYYREEENGRGNFPPRFSGLQFPNYSSELNVNALELDDSALYLCASRGGGEETQYFGPGTRLLVL.

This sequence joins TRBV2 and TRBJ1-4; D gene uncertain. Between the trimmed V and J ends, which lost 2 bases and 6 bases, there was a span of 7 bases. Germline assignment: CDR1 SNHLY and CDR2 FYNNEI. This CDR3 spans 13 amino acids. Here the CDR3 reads CASSEWQDEKLFF. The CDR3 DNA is TGTGCCAGCAGTGAATGGCAAGATGAAAAACTGTTTTTT.